Included here is one TCR beta chain sequence, with context. This clonotype was picked up a small number of times. No cognate antigen has been identified for it. Germline and junction disagree at one end, which may indicate a read error. From its cysteine to its phenylalanine, the CDR3 spans 17 amino acids. Only the CDR3 DNA stays, 51 bases, in frame from base 1. CDR1 and CDR2, looked up from the germline V gene, are SGHTA and FQGNSA. The instrument given in TCRdb is Illumina HiSeq 1500. The raw public reads went through TCRdb reprocessing: fastp at Q25, MiXCR clone calling, in-frame beta chains kept. CDR3 protein sequences are deduplicated, and each keeps its most common genes and DNA. The sample table records roughly 320,000 distinct CDR3 sequences; 9.5% of these occur just once. Of the sample, around 4.1% falls within the top ten clones. This sample stems from a study of T cell repertoires in cytomegalovirus infection (dated 2019 in TCRdb). Background for the entire study: The HLA type of each donor mattered for the analysis, because public TCR beta signatures pointed to carriage of CMV infection along with the matching HLA type.

The paper's findings and limits, for the study overall: Cumulative frequency of public TCR beta family members discriminated carriers of CMV infection plus the relevant HLA type in this cohort and an independent roughly 340-donor cohort. The ex vivo response was dominated by HLA-C-restricted CMV-specific TCR beta clonotypes, which also provided the single most frequent clonotype in two of eight donors.

The clonotype comes from a human donor in good health (CMV status not recorded). Some clones in this sample may be carry-over from other donors' samples. Sequenced material: PBMCs. The rearrangement combines TRBV7-2 with TRBJ1-4, and 9 junction bases match TRBD1. CDR3 region: CVSRVRGQGAVNEKLFF. The nucleotide sequence reads TGTGTCAGCAGGGTTCGGGGACAGGGCGCCGTTAATGAAAAACTGTTTTTT.